This T cell receptor (beta chain) was sequenced in a study of T-cell memory formation after mild COVID-19. cDNA libraries for TCR alpha and TCR beta, carrying sample barcodes and UMIs, came from 5'RACE with constant-segment primers. TCRdb itself ran the 5' RACE reads through MiXCR, one entry per CDR3 protein. The sample yields roughly 610,000 distinct CDR3 sequences, around 15% seen once. This clonotype was counted only a few times. The germline gives CDR1 SGHVS, CDR2 FNYEAQ. The CDR3 is made up of 17 amino acids. V lost 4 bases and J lost 1, with 17 bases in between. This TCR derives from an adult woman who had mild COVID-19 (a few samples of this study predate the infection). Cell type and time point are not known. The chain links TRBV7-6 to TRBJ2-1; D tentatively reads TRBD1 or TRBD2 (5 bases each). The sample comprised PBMCs or a T cell subset sorted from them (not recorded which). The CDR3, as DNA: TGTGCCAGCAGCTCGGGACCTAAGCCCGGATCCTACAATGAGCAGTTCTTC. It specifies CASSSGPKPGSYNEQFF.